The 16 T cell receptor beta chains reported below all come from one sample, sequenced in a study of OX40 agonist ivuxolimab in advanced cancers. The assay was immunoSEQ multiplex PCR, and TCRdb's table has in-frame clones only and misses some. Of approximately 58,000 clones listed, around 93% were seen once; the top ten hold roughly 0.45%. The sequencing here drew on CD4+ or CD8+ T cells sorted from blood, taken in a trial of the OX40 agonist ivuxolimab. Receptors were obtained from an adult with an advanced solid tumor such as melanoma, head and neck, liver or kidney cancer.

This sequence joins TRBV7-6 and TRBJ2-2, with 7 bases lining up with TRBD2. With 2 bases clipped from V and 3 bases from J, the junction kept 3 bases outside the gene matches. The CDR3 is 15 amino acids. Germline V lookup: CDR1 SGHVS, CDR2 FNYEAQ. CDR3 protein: CASSLRLADTGELFF. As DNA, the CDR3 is TGTGCCAGCAGCTTACGGCTAGCGGACACCGGGGAGCTGTTTTTT.

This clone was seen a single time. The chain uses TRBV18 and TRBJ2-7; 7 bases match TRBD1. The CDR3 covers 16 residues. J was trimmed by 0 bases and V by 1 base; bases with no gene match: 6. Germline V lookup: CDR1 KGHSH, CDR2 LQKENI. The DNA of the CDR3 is TGTGCCAGCTCACCACTGTCGACAGGGAGCTCCTACGAGCAGTACTTC. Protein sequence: CASSPLSTGSSYEQYF.

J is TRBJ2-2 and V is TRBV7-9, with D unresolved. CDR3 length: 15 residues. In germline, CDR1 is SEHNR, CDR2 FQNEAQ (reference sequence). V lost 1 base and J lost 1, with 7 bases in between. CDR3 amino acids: CASSLGGGNTGELFF. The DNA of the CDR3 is TGTGCCAGCAGCTTAGGAGGCGGGAACACCGGGGAGCTGTTTTTT.

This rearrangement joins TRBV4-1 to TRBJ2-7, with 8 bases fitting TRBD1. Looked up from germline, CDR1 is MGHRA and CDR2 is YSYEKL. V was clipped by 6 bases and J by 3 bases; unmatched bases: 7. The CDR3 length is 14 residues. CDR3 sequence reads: CASSHLGQGYEQYF. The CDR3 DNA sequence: TGCGCCAGCAGTCATCTCGGACAGGGCTACGAGCAGTACTTC.

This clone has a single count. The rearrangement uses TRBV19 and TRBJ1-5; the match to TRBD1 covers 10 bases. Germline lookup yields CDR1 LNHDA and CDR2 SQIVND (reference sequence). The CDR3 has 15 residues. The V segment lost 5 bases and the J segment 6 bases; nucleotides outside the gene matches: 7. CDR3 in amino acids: CASSSDRGQVQPQHF. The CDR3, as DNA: TGTGCCAGTAGTTCCGACAGGGGGCAAGTTCAGCCCCAGCATTTT.

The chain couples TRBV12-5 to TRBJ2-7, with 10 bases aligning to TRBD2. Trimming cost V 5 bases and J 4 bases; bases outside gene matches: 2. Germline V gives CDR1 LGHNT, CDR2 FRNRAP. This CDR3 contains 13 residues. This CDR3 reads CASGPSGRYEQYF. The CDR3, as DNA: TGTGCTAGTGGTCCTAGCGGGAGATACGAGCAGTACTTC.

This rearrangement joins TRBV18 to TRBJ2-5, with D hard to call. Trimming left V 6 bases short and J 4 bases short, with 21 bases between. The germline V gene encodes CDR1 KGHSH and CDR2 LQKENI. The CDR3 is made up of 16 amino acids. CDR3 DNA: TGTGCCAGCTCGTCCACGGCCTTTAGTGGTGGAGAGACCCAGTACTTC. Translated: CASSSTAFSGGETQYF.

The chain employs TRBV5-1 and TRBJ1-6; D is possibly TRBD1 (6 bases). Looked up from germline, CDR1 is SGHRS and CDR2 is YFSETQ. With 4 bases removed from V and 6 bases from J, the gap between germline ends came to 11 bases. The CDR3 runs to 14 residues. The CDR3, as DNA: TGCGCCAGCAGCGCGGGACACACTAATTCACCCCTCCACTTT. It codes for CASSAGHTNSPLHF.

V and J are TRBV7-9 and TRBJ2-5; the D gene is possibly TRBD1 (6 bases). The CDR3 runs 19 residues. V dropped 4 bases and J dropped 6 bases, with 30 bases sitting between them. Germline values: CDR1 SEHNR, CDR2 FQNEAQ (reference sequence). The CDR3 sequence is CASSSVGAPHPGLFQTQYF. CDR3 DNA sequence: TGTGCCAGCAGCTCTGTGGGGGCTCCACACCCGGGTTTGTTTCAGACCCAGTACTTC.

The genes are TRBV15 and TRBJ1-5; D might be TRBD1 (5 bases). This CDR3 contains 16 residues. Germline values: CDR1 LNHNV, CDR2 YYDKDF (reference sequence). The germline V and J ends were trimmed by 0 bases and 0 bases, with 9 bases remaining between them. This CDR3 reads CATSREGVYSNQPQHF. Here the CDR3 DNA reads TGTGCCACCAGCAGAGAGGGGGTGTATAGCAATCAGCCCCAGCATTTT. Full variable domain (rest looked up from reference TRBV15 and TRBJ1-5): DAMVIQNPRYQVTQFGKPVTLSCSQTLNHNVMYWYQQKSSQAPKLLFHYYDKDFNNEADTPDNFQSRRPNTSFCFLDIRSPGLGDTAMYLCATSREGVYSNQPQHFGDGTRLSIL.

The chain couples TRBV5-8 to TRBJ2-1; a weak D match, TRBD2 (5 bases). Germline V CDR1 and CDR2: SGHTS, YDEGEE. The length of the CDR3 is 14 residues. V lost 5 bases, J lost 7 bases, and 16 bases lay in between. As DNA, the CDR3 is TGTGCCAGCAGGTCGAGGACCACGGGGAATGAGCAGTTCTTC. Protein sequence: CASRSRTTGNEQFF.

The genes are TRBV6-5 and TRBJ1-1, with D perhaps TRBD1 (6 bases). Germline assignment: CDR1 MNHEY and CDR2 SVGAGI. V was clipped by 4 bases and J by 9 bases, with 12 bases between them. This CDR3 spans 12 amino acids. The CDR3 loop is CASSSWTAKAFF. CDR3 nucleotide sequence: TGTGCCAGCAGTTCTTGGACAGCCAAAGCTTTCTTT.

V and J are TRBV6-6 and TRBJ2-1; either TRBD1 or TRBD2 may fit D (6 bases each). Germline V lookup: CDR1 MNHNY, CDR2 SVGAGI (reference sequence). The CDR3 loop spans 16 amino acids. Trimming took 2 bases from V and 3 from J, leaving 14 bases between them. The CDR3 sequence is CASSYPLGGSYNEQFF. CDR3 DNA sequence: TGTGCCAGCAGTTACCCCCTGGGGGGCAGCTACAATGAGCAGTTCTTC.

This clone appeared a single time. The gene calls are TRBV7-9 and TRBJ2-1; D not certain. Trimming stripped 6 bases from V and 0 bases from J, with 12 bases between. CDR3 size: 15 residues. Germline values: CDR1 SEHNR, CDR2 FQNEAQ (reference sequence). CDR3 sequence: CASRPDRSSYNEQFF. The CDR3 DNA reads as TGTGCCAGCAGGCCGGATCGAAGCTCCTACAATGAGCAGTTCTTC.

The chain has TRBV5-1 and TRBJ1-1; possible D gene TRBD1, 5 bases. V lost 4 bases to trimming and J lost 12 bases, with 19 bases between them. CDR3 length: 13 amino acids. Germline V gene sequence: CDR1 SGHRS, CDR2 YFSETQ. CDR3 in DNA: TGCGCCAGCAGCCCTGACAGCGGGAGGAAAACTTTCTTT. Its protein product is CASSPDSGRKTFF. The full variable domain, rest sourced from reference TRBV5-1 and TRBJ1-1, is KAGVTQTPRYLIKTRGQQVTLSCSPISGHRSVSWYQQTPGQGLQFLFEYFSETQRNKGNFPGRFSGRQFSNSRSEMNVSTLELGDSALYLCASSPDSGRKTFFGQGTRLTVV.

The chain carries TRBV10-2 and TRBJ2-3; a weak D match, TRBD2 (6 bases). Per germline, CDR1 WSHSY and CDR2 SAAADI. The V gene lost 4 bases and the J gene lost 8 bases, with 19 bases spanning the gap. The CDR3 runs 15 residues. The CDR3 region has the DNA TGCGCCAGCAGTGTTATCGGGAGCCAGGTAAGTACGCAGTATTTT. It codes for CASSVIGSQVSTQYF.